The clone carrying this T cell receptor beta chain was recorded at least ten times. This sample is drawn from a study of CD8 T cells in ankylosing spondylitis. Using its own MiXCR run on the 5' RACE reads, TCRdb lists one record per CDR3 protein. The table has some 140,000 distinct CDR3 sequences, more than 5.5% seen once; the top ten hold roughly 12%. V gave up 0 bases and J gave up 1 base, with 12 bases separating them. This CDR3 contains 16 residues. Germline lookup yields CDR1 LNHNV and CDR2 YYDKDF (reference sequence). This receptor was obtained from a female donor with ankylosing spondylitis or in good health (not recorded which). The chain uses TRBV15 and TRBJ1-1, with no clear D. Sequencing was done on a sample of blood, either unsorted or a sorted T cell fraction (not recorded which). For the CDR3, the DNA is TGTGCCACCAGCAGAGATAGGTTTGAAGGGAACACTGAAGCTTTCTTT. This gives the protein CATSRDRFEGNTEAFF. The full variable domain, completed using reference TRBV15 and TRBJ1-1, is DAMVIQNPRYQVTQFGKPVTLSCSQTLNHNVMYWYQQKSSQAPKLLFHYYDKDFNNEADTPDNFQSRRPNTSFCFLDIRSPGLGDTAMYLCATSRDRFEGNTEAFFGQGTRLTVV.